This record concerns one TCR beta chain sequence. The antigen it binds to is not known. Within one base of it there is no much larger clone, and no base qualities were kept. This record comes from a study of OX40 agonist ivuxolimab in advanced cancers. Study-wide context: Ivuxolimab was a fully human IgG2 agonistic monoclonal antibody targeting the costimulatory receptor OX40 (CD134). Partial responses occurred in three dose-escalation patients: two with cutaneous melanoma and one with hepatocellular carcinoma. Patients were allowed to have had prior anti-PD-1, anti-PD-L1 or anti-CTLA-4 therapy, and around 37% of the dose-escalation patients had previously received checkpoint inhibitors. The paper covers the monotherapy dose-escalation part of the phase I ivuxolimab trial, which included N of about 50 patients. Peripheral TCRbeta sequencing was intended to test whether TCR sequence diversity was altered and clonal T-cell expansion was caused by ivuxolimab. Intravenous ivuxolimab was administered to patients every 2 weeks at six dose levels: 0.01, 0.1, 0.3, 1.5, 3 and 10 mg/kg. A male proportion of almost 85% and a mean age of 60 years, ranging from about 23 to 79, were recorded for the dose-escalation cohort. Of the 50 to 55 patients in dose escalation, some 19 had hepatocellular carcinoma, roughly 15 had melanoma, 9 had renal cell carcinoma and 9 had head and neck cancer.

The junction carries 10 bases between V and J, which are trimmed by 2 bases and 6 bases respectively. The CDR3 goes from the cysteine to the phenylalanine over 14 residues. Only the CDR3 DNA stays, 42 bases, in frame from base 1. CDR1 KGHSH and CDR2 LQKENI are derived from the germline V gene. Genomic DNA was extracted from sorted cells for sequencing of the TCRbeta CDR3 region. TCRbeta CDR3 regions were sequenced using the immunoSEQ Assay. Entries here come from immuneACCESS through TCRdb and include only in-frame sequences with V and J called. Some clones fail to appear in such tables; in the studies checked, an unresolved V gene covers under half of the shortfall, and the cause of the remainder is unknown. This sample is represented by some 50,000 clones; 90% of them were singletons. Under 5.5% of the sample is held by the ten biggest clonotypes. Patients with a history of autoimmune disease or receiving systemic immunosuppression were excluded from the trial. In every dose cohort, peripheral blood was drawn for TCR sequencing at baseline, cycle 4 day 1, and cycle 7 day 1. The samples were taken from a phase I, first-in-human, multicenter, open-label dose-escalation trial of ivuxolimab. Adults with locally advanced or metastatic melanoma, renal cell carcinoma, hepatocellular carcinoma or head and neck squamous cell carcinoma were enrolled in the trial. CD4+ and CD8+ T cells were sorted separately from peripheral blood before TCR sequencing.

Results and caveats for the whole study, not just this receptor: In the 0.1-3.0 mg/kg groups, partial responders had among the lowest normalized peripheral clonal expansion, particularly in CD8+ T cells. Low levels of normalized T-cell clonal expansion were also seen in some nonresponding patients. After ivuxolimab, expanded clones were on average more numerous among CD8+ T cells than among CD4+ T cells. At doses of 0.1 to 3.0 mg/kg, clonal expansion of both CD4+ and CD8+ T cells in blood was seen between baseline and week 6. Antigen specificity was not determined for the clonally expanded peripheral T cells.

Sample: CD4+ or CD8+ T cells sorted from blood, taken in a trial of the OX40 agonist ivuxolimab. The chain couples TRBV18 to TRBJ2-2; a weak D assignment points to TRBD1 (5 bases agree). The TCR was taken from an adult with an advanced solid tumor such as melanoma, head and neck, liver or kidney cancer. The DNA reads TGTGCCAGCTCACCAGCCCAGGGTTCCGGGGAGCTGTTTTTT. This translates into CASSPAQGSGELFF.